A single sample gave rise to the 19 T cell receptor beta chains below, sequenced in a study of shared clonotypes between healthy human individuals. Naive-designated CD8 cells lacked CD45RO, were positively enriched for CCR7, and omitted terminally differentiated effector memory CD45RA+ cells. Libraries were prepared by immunoSEQ multiplex PCR; TCRdb keeps only in-frame clonotypes and omits some of them. The sample records 2 million or so clones, roughly 94% being singletons. Sequenced: naive CD8+ T cells sorted from blood. The receptors were gathered from a man aged 18-30 years in good health.

The V gene is TRBV6-5, the J gene TRBJ1-2, with D possibly matching TRBD1 (6 bases). The V end lost 5 bases, the J end lost 5 bases, and 15 bases lay between the germline ends. The CDR3 runs to 14 residues. Germline V CDR1 and CDR2: MNHEY, SVGAGI. This chain's CDR3 is CASSAGTMGYGYTF. DNA for the CDR3: TGTGCCAGCAGTGCCGGGACAATGGGATATGGCTACACCTTC.

This chain links TRBV30 with TRBJ1-5, with TRBD1 matching 12 bases. The CDR3 runs to 15 residues. Germline V gene data show CDR1 as GTSNPN and CDR2 as SVGIG (reference sequence). V was clipped by 2 bases and J by 6 bases; unmatched bases: 5. CDR3 bases: TGTGCCTGGAGTCCCGGGACAGGGGGCTTTCAGCCCCAGCATTTT. Translated: CAWSPGTGGFQPQHF.

The chain has TRBV12-5 and TRBJ2-3; 8 nucleotides agree with TRBD2. The CDR3 runs to 14 residues. Germline CDR1 and CDR2: LGHNT and FRNRAP. Unmatched junction bases numbered 3, after V lost 6 bases and J lost 1 base. The CDR3 spells CASGLSGGTDTQYF. The CDR3, as DNA: TGTGCTAGTGGCCTTAGCGGGGGCACAGATACGCAGTATTTT.

The V gene is TRBV4-3, the J gene TRBJ2-7; TRBD1 matches at 7 bases. Germline CDR1 is LGHNA and CDR2 is YSLEER. There are 15 residues in the CDR3. J gave up 3 bases and V 3 bases, and 8 bases lay outside the gene matches. In DNA, the CDR3 is TGCGCCAGCAGCCAGACCTCGGACAGGAGCTACGAGCAGTACTTC. It specifies CASSQTSDRSYEQYF.

This sequence joins TRBV28 and TRBJ2-7, with TRBD1 matching 12 bases. CDR1 is MDHEN and CDR2 is SYDVKM in the germline V gene. J lost 6 bases, V lost 0 bases, and 3 bases had no gene match. The CDR3 length is 15 residues. This chain's CDR3 is CASSLWGQGAGEQYF. The CDR3 DNA reads as TGTGCCAGCAGTTTATGGGGACAGGGGGCGGGCGAGCAGTACTTC.

This chain joins TRBV4-1 and TRBJ1-2; D perhaps matches TRBD1 (5 bases). The germline V gene encodes CDR1 MGHRA and CDR2 YSYEKL. V gave up 0 bases and J gave up 6 bases, with 20 bases separating them. This CDR3 spans 17 amino acids. CDR3 region: CASSQDTGSYFRDGYTF. DNA for the CDR3: TGCGCCAGCAGCCAAGATACAGGAAGTTATTTTCGCGATGGCTACACCTTC.

V is TRBV5-4 and J is TRBJ2-5, with TRBD1 matching over 7 bases. The V gene end was trimmed by 3 bases and the J gene end by 4 bases; junction bases not matched to a gene: 6. Germline CDR1 is SGHNT and CDR2 is YYREEE (reference sequence). The CDR3 runs 14 residues. This CDR3 is CASSSPGTVETQYF. DNA of the CDR3: TGTGCCAGCAGCTCCCCCGGGACAGTAGAGACCCAGTACTTC.

V is TRBV5-1 and J is TRBJ2-5, with D possibly TRBD2 on 6 matching bases. This CDR3 has 16 amino acids. From germline, CDR1 is SGHRS and CDR2 YFSETQ. The V end was cut by 2 bases, the J end by 3 bases, with 17 bases between. CDR3 sequence (DNA): TGCGCCAGCAGCTTTGCCGAGACTAGTCCCAAAGAGACCCAGTACTTC. Residues: CASSFAETSPKETQYF.

Worth noting for this clone: Other DNA sequences from this sample encode an identical CDR3 as well. The chain links TRBV4-3 to TRBJ2-7; TRBD1 might be the D (5 bases). CDR3 length equals 14 residues. Trimming took off 4 bases at V and 0 bases at J, with 10 bases between the two ends. The germline V gene has CDR1 LGHNA and CDR2 YSLEER. CDR3 in amino acids: CASSLDRGSYEQYF. Here the CDR3 DNA reads TGCGCCAGCAGCCTAGATAGGGGCTCCTACGAGCAGTACTTC.

This clone appeared a few times. CDR3 protein: CASSPSWGDSNYGYTF. The CDR3 DNA follows: TGTGCCAGCAGCCCGTCTTGGGGGGACAGCAACTATGGCTACACCTTC. The chain uses TRBV7-9 and TRBJ1-2; 7 bases fit TRBD1. V trimming: 5 bases; J trimming: 2 bases; junction bases outside the gene matches: 11. Per germline, CDR1 SEHNR and CDR2 FQNEAQ (reference sequence). The length of the CDR3 is 16 residues.

With regard to this clone: The sample carries other DNA sequences with the same CDR3. This chain uses TRBV27 with TRBJ2-3, with D uncertain. The germline CDR1 and CDR2 sequences are MNHEY and SMNVEV (reference sequence). V lost 5 bases, J lost 6 bases, and 9 bases lay in between. This CDR3 spans 12 amino acids. CDR3 region: CASSLLGDTQYF. The CDR3 DNA follows: TGTGCCAGCAGTCTCCTAGGGGATACGCAGTATTTT.

The rearrangement links TRBV29-1 to TRBJ2-7; a possible D gene is TRBD2 (5 bases). Trimming removed 4 bases from V and 1 base from J, with 11 bases in between. CDR1 SQVTM and CDR2 ANQGSEA come from the germline V gene. The CDR3 runs 13 residues. The CDR3 spells CSVGATGSYEQYF. CDR3 DNA: TGCAGCGTTGGGGCAACGGGATCCTACGAGCAGTACTTC.

The rearrangement links TRBV5-1 to TRBJ2-7; tentative D call: TRBD2 (6 bases). The germline V gene has CDR1 SGHRS and CDR2 YFSETQ. The CDR3 has 14 residues. The V and J ends lost 5 bases and 5 bases respectively, with 17 bases between them. This CDR3 is CASSGAVSGDEQYF. CDR3 nucleotide sequence: TGCGCCAGCAGTGGGGCCGTCTCGGGGGACGAGCAGTACTTC.

The rearrangement uses TRBV5-1 and TRBJ2-7; 9 nucleotides align to TRBD2. Germline trimming cut 1 base from V and 6 bases from J; bases unmatched to any gene: 14. The CDR3 consists of 17 residues. Germline V gene data show CDR1 as SGHRS and CDR2 as YFSETQ. In nucleotides, the CDR3 is TGCGCCAGCAGCTTGTACTTGTTTAGCGGGAGTTCCCGCGAGCAGTACTTC. It is translated as CASSLYLFSGSSREQYF.

The V gene is TRBV28, the J gene TRBJ2-3, with 9 positions matching TRBD1. V lost 6 bases to trimming and J lost 4 bases; unmatched junction nucleotides: 8. CDR3 size: 15 residues. From germline, CDR1 is MDHEN and CDR2 SYDVKM. CDR3 protein: CASSLQGARADTQYF. In DNA form, the CDR3 reads TGTGCCAGCAGCCTACAGGGGGCGCGGGCAGATACGCAGTATTTT.

In DNA form, the CDR3 reads TGTGCCAGCAGGGGAGGGTTTGGAAACACCATATATTTT. Amino acid sequence: CASRGGFGNTIYF. V is TRBV28 and J is TRBJ1-3; D is ambiguous. V was shortened by 6 bases and J by 3 bases, with 9 bases between the two germline ends. This CDR3 spans 13 amino acids. Germline V lookup: CDR1 MDHEN, CDR2 SYDVKM.

A word on this clone: At the DNA level, this CDR3 is encoded by other sequences in the same sample as well. J is TRBJ1-2 and V is TRBV4-3; 7 nucleotides align to TRBD1. Unmatched junction bases numbered 2, after V lost 1 base and J lost 6 bases. This CDR3 is built from 13 residues. Per germline, CDR1 LGHNA and CDR2 YSLEER. The CDR3 DNA is TGCGCCAGCAGCCAAGGACAGGGAGATGGCTACACCTTC. It encodes CASSQGQGDGYTF.

About this clone itself: The identical CDR3 is also encoded by other nucleotide sequences in the sample. The chain combines TRBV11-1 with TRBJ2-7, with a possible D match to TRBD1 (7 bases). Germline CDR1 SGHAT, CDR2 FQDESV (reference sequence). The ends were cut back, 2 bases at V and 2 bases at J, with 10 bases in the middle. The CDR3 sequence is 14 residues long. Here the CDR3 DNA reads TGTGCCAGCAGCTTAACAGGGGAGGCCTACGAGCAGTACTTC. Translated: CASSLTGEAYEQYF. Complete variable domain (other parts from reference TRBV11-1 and TRBJ2-7): EAEVAQSPRYKITEKSQAVAFWCDPISGHATLYWYRQILGQGPELLVQFQDESVVDDSQLPKDRFSAERLKGVDSTLKIQPAELGDSAMYLCASSLTGEAYEQYFGPGTRLTVT.

This clone has just one count. J is TRBJ2-3 and V is TRBV13, with 8 bases aligning to TRBD2. Germline V CDR1 and CDR2: PRHDT, FYEKMQ (reference sequence). This CDR3 is 14 amino acids long. Trimming at V came to 4 bases and at J to 5 bases, leaving 5 bases not matched to a gene. The CDR3 sequence is CASSWSGSVDTQYF. The CDR3 nucleotides read TGTGCCAGCAGCTGGAGCGGGAGCGTAGATACGCAGTATTTT.